Below are 27 T cell receptor beta chains sequenced from a single sample in a study of early T cells in non-severe SARS-CoV-2 infection. TCRdb re-called the 5' RACE reads with MiXCR, one entry per CDR3 protein. The table records some 61,000 distinct CDR3 sequences, roughly 13% of them present only once. Sequencing used whole blood. The receptor source for this set is an adult who was a healthcare worker with PCR-confirmed SARS-CoV-2 infection or an uninfected control (not recorded which).

The chain joins TRBV9 to TRBJ1-6, with D hard to call. The CDR3 consists of 16 residues. Trimming removed 2 bases from V and 7 bases from J, with 16 bases in between. Per germline, CDR1 SGDLS and CDR2 YYNGEE. CDR3 nucleotide sequence: TGTGCCAGCAGCGTGGGTCCGGGCTCCGGCAATTCACCCCTCCACTTT. It translates to CASSVGPGSGNSPLHF.

V and J are TRBV2 and TRBJ2-1; D might be TRBD2 (5 bases). Trimming stripped 6 bases from V and 0 bases from J, with 18 bases between. The CDR3 is made up of 17 amino acids. Germline V gene sequence: CDR1 SNHLY, CDR2 FYNNEI. This CDR3 is CASSDPSEAGSYNEQFF. CDR3 in DNA: TGTGCCAGCAGCGATCCTTCGGAGGCGGGCTCCTACAATGAGCAGTTCTTC.

The rearrangement uses TRBV10-3 and TRBJ2-5; D gene unclear. V shed 4 bases and J shed 4 bases, with 13 bases lying between them. CDR3 length: 14 amino acids. Looked up from germline, CDR1 is ENHRY and CDR2 is SYGVKD. In DNA, the CDR3 is TGTGCCATCAGTGTAGCACCTTCCACAGAGACCCAGTACTTC. Translated, it gives CAISVAPSTETQYF.

The CDR3 DNA follows: TGCAGTGCCCGGACAGGGCAGAGGCCCCAGCATTTT. Its translation: CSARTGQRPQHF. The V and J genes are TRBV20-1 and TRBJ1-5; 8 bases are a match to TRBD1. The V and J ends lost 6 bases and 9 bases, in that order; junction bases with no gene match: 7. The CDR3 contains 12 residues. The germline CDR1 and CDR2 sequences are DFQATT and SNEGSKA (reference sequence).

This clonotype was found a few times. The chain links TRBV5-4 to TRBJ2-3; 9 bases line up with TRBD2. The germline CDR1 and CDR2 sequences are SGHNT and YYREEE (reference sequence). V was pared by 4 bases and J by 0 bases, with 9 bases of the junction left unmatched. CDR3 size: 17 residues. The CDR3 nucleotides are TGTGCCAGCAGCCTACTAGCGGGCCTAACAAGCACAGATACGCAGTATTTT. Protein: CASSLLAGLTSTDTQYF.

A few counts support this clonotype. This chain links TRBV7-6 with TRBJ2-2; D gene unclear. Trimming cost V 5 bases and J 7 bases, with 8 bases left between them. Germline loops: CDR1 SGHVS, CDR2 FNYEAQ. This CDR3 has 12 residues. This chain's CDR3 is CASSPGIGELFF. Here the CDR3 DNA reads TGTGCCAGCAGCCCAGGAATCGGGGAGCTGTTTTTT.

CDR3 sequence reads: CASRGDPSSYNEQFF. The CDR3 nucleotides read TGCGCCAGCAGGGGGGACCCGAGCTCCTACAATGAGCAGTTCTTC. The V gene is TRBV5-1, the J gene TRBJ2-1; D might be TRBD1 or TRBD2, each matching 5 bases. Trimming took 5 bases from V and 0 from J, leaving 12 bases between them. CDR1 and CDR2 from the germline V gene are SGHRS and YFSETQ. CDR3 size: 15 residues.

This clonotype was counted many times. The chain recombines TRBV7-6 with TRBJ2-1; TRBD1 matches 7 bases. The CDR3 is 16 amino acids. Germline trimming cut 5 bases from V and 0 bases from J; bases unmatched to any gene: 7. Germline V CDR1 and CDR2: SGHVS, FNYEAQ. The CDR3 bases are TGTGCCAGCAGCAGCCGGGACAGAAGCTCCTACAATGAGCAGTTCTTC. Amino acids: CASSSRDRSSYNEQFF.

V gene TRBV2 combines with J gene TRBJ2-1; D possibly corresponds to TRBD1 (6 bases). V was trimmed by 11 bases and J by 7 bases, leaving 12 bases between them. CDR3 length: 11 residues. The V gene's germline CDR1 is SNHLY and CDR2 FYNNEI. The CDR3 here is CAARGGNEQFF. CDR3 bases: TGTGCCGCCAGGGGTGGTAATGAGCAGTTCTTC.

This clonotype was observed at least ten times. V and J are TRBV7-2 and TRBJ1-5; 10 nucleotides line up with TRBD1. V was pared by 4 bases and J by 6 bases, with 6 bases of the junction left unmatched. This CDR3 has 15 amino acids. The V gene's germline CDR1 is SGHTA and CDR2 FQGNSA. The CDR3: CASSSAGTGVQPQHF. The CDR3 coding sequence is TGTGCCAGCAGCTCCGCCGGGACAGGGGTTCAGCCCCAGCATTTT.

This chain links TRBV29-1 with TRBJ2-5; D call uncertain. In germline, CDR1 is SQVTM, CDR2 ANQGSEA. Trimming cost V 4 bases and J 4 bases, with 7 bases left between them. The CDR3 consists of 11 residues. In DNA form, the CDR3 reads TGCAGCGTTGTGGGCGGAGAGACCCAGTACTTC. Its protein is CSVVGGETQYF.

This chain links TRBV7-3 with TRBJ2-3, with 11 bases identical to TRBD1. This CDR3 has 15 amino acids. Germline CDR1 is SGHTA and CDR2 is FQGTGA. Trimming removed 3 bases from V and 4 bases from J; junction bases left unmatched: 3. CDR3 protein: CASSLDRGQADTQYF. The CDR3 region has the DNA TGTGCCAGCAGCTTGGACAGGGGGCAGGCAGATACGCAGTATTTT. Together with reference TRBV7-3 and TRBJ2-3, the CDR3 gives the full variable domain: GAGVSQTPSNKVTEKGKYVELRCDPISGHTALYWYRQSLGQGPEFLIYFQGTGAADDSGLPNDRFFAVRPEGSVSTLKIQRTERGDSAVYLCASSLDRGQADTQYFGPGTRLTVL.

This clonotype has a count of ten or more. The rearrangement links TRBV7-8 to TRBJ1-2; unclear D gene. Trimming removed 5 bases from V and 8 bases from J, with 24 bases in between. Germline V gene sequence: CDR1 SGHVS, CDR2 FQNEAQ. The CDR3 sequence is 16 residues long. CDR3 residues: CASSPKARGPEYGYTF. Written as DNA, the CDR3 is TGTGCCAGCAGCCCCAAGGCGCGGGGTCCAGAATACGGCTACACCTTC.

This clonotype was counted at least ten times. The chain links TRBV20-1 to TRBJ2-1; 13 bases are a match to TRBD2. This CDR3 comprises 13 residues. V shed 3 bases and J 9 bases; nucleotides not matched to a gene: 2. Germline V gene lookup returns CDR1 DFQATT and CDR2 SNEGSKA (reference sequence). CDR3 in DNA: TGCAGTGCTAGTACTAGCGGGAGGGCTGAGCAGTTCTTC. It yields the protein CSASTSGRAEQFF.

This clonotype was seen repeatedly, ten times or more. The chain is built from TRBV28 and TRBJ2-7; no reliable D call. The germline gives CDR1 MDHEN, CDR2 SYDVKM. The CDR3 totals 10 residues. The V end lost 2 bases, the J end lost 7 bases, and 3 bases lay between the germline ends. CDR3 DNA: TGTGCCAGCAGTTTAAGGGAGCAGTACTTC. It codes for CASSLREQYF.

This clonotype occurred once. The rearrangement links TRBV2 to TRBJ1-6; 9 bases are shared with TRBD1. The CDR3 totals 15 residues. The V segment lost 5 bases and the J segment 9 bases; nucleotides outside the gene matches: 8. Germline CDR1 reads SNHLY; CDR2 reads FYNNEI. This CDR3 is CASSPQGQGTSPLHF. Written as DNA, the CDR3 is TGTGCCAGCAGTCCTCAGGGACAGGGCACTTCACCCCTCCACTTT.

This rearrangement joins TRBV20-1 to TRBJ1-2, with 7 bases matching TRBD1. CDR3 size: 12 residues. Germline V gives CDR1 DFQATT, CDR2 SNEGSKA (reference sequence). Trimming cost V 5 bases and J 1 base; bases outside gene matches: 1. The CDR3, as DNA: TGCAGTGCTGGGGACAGTAACTATGGCTACACCTTC. It encodes CSAGDSNYGYTF.

In DNA form, the CDR3 reads TGTGCCAGCAGTTTGACTCCATGGTCCTACGAGCAGTACTTC. It is translated as CASSLTPWSYEQYF. The genes are TRBV28 and TRBJ2-7; D call uncertain. Deletions cut 3 bases from V and 1 base from J, with 10 bases between. CDR1 and CDR2 from the germline V gene are MDHEN and SYDVKM. The CDR3 totals 14 residues.

The chain carries TRBV18 and TRBJ1-2, with TRBD1 matching 9 bases. The CDR3 length is 12 residues. CDR1 and CDR2 (germline): KGHSH, LQKENI. V was clipped by 3 bases and J by 9 bases; unmatched bases: 2. CDR3: CASSPGQGSYTF. CDR3 bases: TGTGCCAGCTCACCCGGACAGGGGAGCTACACCTTC.

This clonotype was seen a few times. CDR3 protein: CASRVTGANTEAFF. The CDR3 coding sequence is TGTGCCAGCAGGGTGACAGGGGCCAACACTGAAGCTTTCTTT. This chain connects TRBV6-4 to TRBJ1-1, with TRBD1 matching 8 bases. Germline trimming cut 6 bases from V and 2 bases from J; bases unmatched to any gene: 5. Germline CDR1 is MRHNA and CDR2 is SNTAGT. The CDR3 spans 14 residues.

This clonotype was seen repeatedly, ten times or more. This rearrangement joins TRBV20-1 to TRBJ1-5; TRBD1 might be the D (5 bases). This CDR3 region has 15 residues. Germline V gene sequence: CDR1 DFQATT, CDR2 SNEGSKA (reference sequence). Trimming left V 6 bases short and J 0 bases short, with 15 bases between. In DNA form, the CDR3 reads TGCAGTGCCCGGGGACGGGTCCATAGCAATCAGCCCCAGCATTTT. This encodes CSARGRVHSNQPQHF.

In this sample, this clonotype turned up many times. This chain links TRBV7-8 with TRBJ2-1; 10 nucleotides align to TRBD2. The germline V gene encodes CDR1 SGHVS and CDR2 FQNEAQ. This CDR3 spans 13 amino acids. V gave up 10 bases and J gave up 7 bases; unmatched junction bases: 7. The CDR3 region has the DNA TGTGCCACCGAGGTTAGCGGGAGGAATGAGCAGTTCTTC. Protein sequence: CATEVSGRNEQFF.

This clonotype has ten or more counts. The chain couples TRBV7-6 to TRBJ2-6; D possibly corresponds to TRBD1 (5 bases). With 0 bases removed from V and 0 bases from J, the gap between germline ends came to 18 bases. The CDR3 length is 20 residues. Germline CDR1 and CDR2: SGHVS and FNYEAQ. The CDR3, as DNA: TGTGCCAGCAGCTTAGCCCTCCCTTCAGGGATTTTCTCTGGGGCCAACGTCCTGACTTTC. It specifies CASSLALPSGIFSGANVLTF. Full variable domain (remainder filled in from reference TRBV7-6 and TRBJ2-6): GAGVSQSPRYKVTKRGQDVALRCDPISGHVSLYWYRQALGQGPEFLTYFNYEAQQDKSGLPNDRFSAERPEGSISTLTIQRTEQRDSAMYRCASSLALPSGIFSGANVLTFGAGSRLTVL.

The chain combines TRBV29-1 with TRBJ2-7, with D possibly being TRBD1 or TRBD2 (5 bases each). This CDR3 comprises 12 residues. The germline V and J ends were trimmed by 4 bases and 0 bases, with 7 bases remaining between them. The germline CDR1 and CDR2 sequences are SQVTM and ANQGSEA. The CDR3 region is CSVGGVSYEQYF. Here the CDR3 DNA reads TGCAGCGTTGGAGGGGTCTCCTACGAGCAGTACTTC.

This clonotype was observed a few times. The DNA is omitted, as the CDR3 cannot be located on it reliably, and the CDR3 follows TCRdb's listing. J is TRBJ2-2 and V is TRBV2; TRBD2 is the table's D call, not checked against the DNA. The CDR3 is 15 amino acids in total, end residues counted. Germline-derived CDR1 and CDR2 are SNHLY and FYNNEI. CDR3 protein: CASRTGRRRAGELFF.

The rearrangement uses TRBV28 and TRBJ1-2; 7 nucleotides line up with TRBD1. The CDR3 is 13 residues long. Trimming cost V 2 bases and J 6 bases; bases outside gene matches: 3. CDR1 is MDHEN and CDR2 is SYDVKM in the germline V gene. In DNA, the CDR3 is TGTGCCAGCAGTTTAGGGGACAGTGATGGCTACACCTTC. Its protein product is CASSLGDSDGYTF.

This clonotype was recorded a few times. This chain joins TRBV27 and TRBJ2-7; 8 positions agree with TRBD2. V trimming: 7 bases; J trimming: 6 bases; junction bases outside the gene matches: 8. There are 13 residues in the CDR3. Germline CDR1 is MNHEY and CDR2 is SMNVEV (reference sequence). DNA for the CDR3: TGTGCCAGCAATGAAGGGACTAGGGGCGAGCAGTACTTC. Its translation is CASNEGTRGEQYF.